This entry lists 24 T cell receptor beta chains sequenced from one sample in a study of cytomegalovirus exposure and HLA in healthy donors. The PCR was carried out with 60 Vbeta primers and 13 Jbeta primers. Sequencing used immunoSEQ multiplex PCR; TCRdb keeps in-frame clones, though not all of them. Reported are 65,000 to 80,000 clones; the ten largest clones contain 7.5%. The sample consisted of PBMCs. The origin of the receptors is a female donor in good health and CMV-seropositive.

The rearrangement joins TRBV9 to TRBJ2-1; the D gene is possibly TRBD2 (6 bases). The CDR3 totals 17 residues. Germline lookup yields CDR1 SGDLS and CDR2 YYNGEE. V gave up 0 bases and J gave up 0 bases, with 13 bases separating them. This CDR3 is CASSVVMGGNSYNEQFF. DNA of the CDR3: TGTGCCAGCAGCGTAGTTATGGGCGGGAACTCCTACAATGAGCAGTTCTTC.

This sequence joins TRBV27 and TRBJ1-5; D remains unclear. Germline loops: CDR1 MNHEY, CDR2 SMNVEV (reference sequence). Trimming pared 3 bases from V and 4 bases from J, leaving 7 bases between. The CDR3 length is 13 residues. The CDR3: CASSLRENQPQHF. CDR3 DNA sequence: TGTGCCAGCAGTTTGAGGGAAAATCAGCCCCAGCATTTT.

This rearrangement joins TRBV27 to TRBJ2-5, with 11 positions matching TRBD2. The V and J ends lost 5 bases and 1 base, in that order; junction bases with no gene match: 6. The CDR3 totals 16 residues. From germline, CDR1 is MNHEY and CDR2 SMNVEV (reference sequence). The CDR3 is CASSPRTSGLQETQYF. DNA of the CDR3: TGTGCCAGCAGTCCAAGGACTAGCGGGCTCCAAGAGACCCAGTACTTC.

The CDR3 loop is CAWSLLAGVYEQYF. The CDR3 nucleotides read TGTGCCTGGAGTCTCTTAGCGGGAGTATACGAGCAGTACTTC. The chain carries TRBV30 and TRBJ2-7, with TRBD2 identical over 9 bases. Germline CDR1 is GTSNPN and CDR2 is SVGIG (reference sequence). The CDR3 sequence is 14 residues long. Unmatched junction bases numbered 6, after V lost 2 bases and J lost 4 bases.

This sequence joins TRBV28 and TRBJ1-1; maybe TRBD1 (6 bases). V was cut by 2 bases and J by 0 bases, with 7 bases left in between. Germline V lookup: CDR1 MDHEN, CDR2 SYDVKM. The CDR3 extends over 14 amino acids. This CDR3 is CASSLQGLNTEAFF. CDR3 nucleotides: TGTGCCAGCAGTTTACAGGGGTTGAACACTGAAGCTTTCTTT.

The J gene is TRBJ1-4, the V gene TRBV6-1, with D possibly being TRBD1 (5 bases). From germline, CDR1 is MNHNS and CDR2 SASEGT. With 7 bases removed from V and 0 bases from J, the gap between germline ends came to 12 bases. The CDR3 runs 15 residues. The CDR3, as DNA: TGTGCCAGCACGGGGGTGGGTGCAACTAATGAAAAACTGTTTTTT. Its translation is CASTGVGATNEKLFF.

This chain links TRBV5-1 with TRBJ2-7; D uncertain. Trimming cost V 2 bases and J 0 bases, with 9 bases left between them. This CDR3 contains 14 residues. The germline CDR1 and CDR2 sequences are SGHRS and YFSETQ. This CDR3 is CASSLSESSYEQYF. The DNA for the CDR3 is TGCGCCAGCAGCTTATCGGAGAGCTCCTACGAGCAGTACTTC.

This chain uses TRBV19 with TRBJ2-3, with 12 bases identical to TRBD2. The CDR3 totals 16 residues. The V and J ends lost 5 bases and 1 base, in that order; junction bases with no gene match: 4. Germline CDR1 LNHDA, CDR2 SQIVND (reference sequence). The CDR3 sequence is CASSLRTSGGTDTQYF. In nucleotides, the CDR3 is TGTGCCAGTAGTCTGCGGACTAGCGGGGGCACAGATACGCAGTATTTT.

The rearrangement joins TRBV6-5 to TRBJ2-7, with D tentatively TRBD1 (6 bases). V dropped 4 bases and J dropped 0 bases, with 16 bases sitting between them. The germline V gene encodes CDR1 MNHEY and CDR2 SVGAGI. CDR3 length equals 16 residues. CDR3 amino acids: CASSSRQVKSSYEQYF. CDR3 bases: TGTGCCAGCAGTTCGAGACAGGTCAAGAGCTCCTACGAGCAGTACTTC.

The chain joins TRBV13 to TRBJ2-5; the D is unclear. The CDR3 runs to 12 residues. Germline V gene sequence: CDR1 PRHDT, CDR2 FYEKMQ (reference sequence). V shed 6 bases and J shed 5 bases, with 10 bases lying between them. The CDR3, as DNA: TGTGCCAGCAGTTACGAGTGGGAGACCCAGTACTTC. It is translated as CASSYEWETQYF.

The J gene is TRBJ2-7, the V gene TRBV19; 13 bases match TRBD2. The CDR3 is 21 amino acids. J gave up 1 base and V 3 bases, and 18 bases lay outside the gene matches. CDR1 and CDR2 from the germline V gene are LNHDA and SQIVND (reference sequence). For the CDR3, the DNA is TGTGCCAGTAGTATTGGGGGCTTCCGGACTAGCGGGAGTCGCCGATCCTACGAGCAGTACTTC. This codes for CASSIGGFRTSGSRRSYEQYF.

The gene calls are TRBV28 and TRBJ1-1; the D gene is possibly TRBD1 (5 bases). Trimming removed 7 bases at V and 4 bases at J, with 13 bases between. Per germline, CDR1 MDHEN and CDR2 SYDVKM. CDR3 length equals 13 residues. The DNA for the CDR3 is TGTGCCAGCACCTTACCCCAGGGCACTGAAGCTTTCTTT. Translation gives CASTLPQGTEAFF.

The chain employs TRBV19 and TRBJ1-5; 10 bases align to TRBD1. Unmatched junction bases numbered 10, after V lost 5 bases and J lost 6 bases. The CDR3 is 16 amino acids. CDR1 LNHDA and CDR2 SQIVND come from the germline V gene (reference sequence). The CDR3, as DNA: TGTGCCAGTAGTCTTTGGGGACAGGGGAGCGGTCAGCCCCAGCATTTT. It encodes CASSLWGQGSGQPQHF. The full variable domain, in which reference TRBV19 and TRBJ1-5 provide the parts outside the CDR3, is DGGITQSPKYLFRKEGQNVTLSCEQNLNHDAMYWYRQDPGQGLRLIYYSQIVNDFQKGDIAEGYSVSREKKESFPLTVTSAQKNPTAFYLCASSLWGQGSGQPQHFGDGTRLSIL.

The DNA for the CDR3 is TGTGCCAGCAGCCCCCGTGGCAGGGGGCGTTCCGGGGAGCTGTTTTTT. Translated: CASSPRGRGRSGELFF. V gene TRBV5-4 combines with J gene TRBJ2-2, with TRBD1 matching 8 bases. CDR3 length: 16 residues. Germline V CDR1 and CDR2: SGHNT, YYREEE (reference sequence). With V trimmed by 4 bases and J by 6 bases, 11 bases remained unmatched.

The chain joins TRBV28 to TRBJ1-2; 7 nucleotides align to TRBD1. Per germline, CDR1 MDHEN and CDR2 SYDVKM. With 1 base clipped from V and 3 bases from J, the junction kept 5 bases outside the gene matches. This CDR3 region has 15 residues. The CDR3 protein is CASSLYKGADYGYTF. CDR3 DNA sequence: TGTGCCAGCAGTTTATATAAGGGGGCTGACTATGGCTACACCTTC.

V and J are TRBV29-1 and TRBJ1-1, with a weak D call TRBD1 (5 bases). CDR1 is SQVTM, CDR2 ANQGSEA, per germline. V was shortened by 8 bases and J by 1 base, with 17 bases between the two germline ends. CDR3 length: 14 residues. The CDR3 DNA follows: TGCAGCAGCGGGACGATAGGTAGGAACACTGAAGCTTTCTTT. Translating gives CSSGTIGRNTEAFF.

This chain joins TRBV5-1 and TRBJ2-7; TRBD2 aligns across 13 bases. Germline CDR1 and CDR2: SGHRS and YFSETQ. The CDR3 totals 15 residues. V lost 0 bases to trimming and J lost 4 bases; unmatched junction nucleotides: 1. CDR3 DNA sequence: TGCGCCAGCAGCTTGGGGACTAGCGGGAGATACGAGCAGTACTTC. Its protein product is CASSLGTSGRYEQYF.

The J gene is TRBJ1-2, the V gene TRBV11-2, with TRBD1 identical over 9 bases. The CDR3 is 14 residues long. In germline, CDR1 is SGHAT, CDR2 FQNNGV. V shed 5 bases, J shed 3 bases, and the junction held 4 bases outside the gene matches. The CDR3 DNA follows: TGTGCCAGCAGCGCCGACAGGGGGGACTATGGCTACACCTTC. Amino acids: CASSADRGDYGYTF.

The chain employs TRBV27 and TRBJ2-1, with a weak D call TRBD2 (5 bases). There are 18 residues in the CDR3. The V end lost 4 bases, the J end lost 1 base, and 20 bases lay between the germline ends. Per germline, CDR1 MNHEY and CDR2 SMNVEV (reference sequence). The CDR3 loop is CASSSLRASQRSYNEQFF. CDR3 nucleotide sequence: TGTGCCAGCAGTTCCTTGCGGGCTAGCCAACGATCCTACAATGAGCAGTTCTTC.

This sequence joins TRBV18 and TRBJ1-1; the D is unclear. V was clipped by 1 base and J by 1 base, with 7 bases between them. Germline CDR1 reads KGHSH; CDR2 reads LQKENI. The length of the CDR3 is 14 residues. Here the CDR3 DNA reads TGTGCCAGCTCACCACAACCGGGGAACACTGAAGCTTTCTTT. It translates to CASSPQPGNTEAFF.

The chain has TRBV5-1 and TRBJ2-5; TRBD1 is a possible D gene (6 bases). The CDR3 consists of 14 residues. The V gene's germline CDR1 is SGHRS and CDR2 YFSETQ. With 2 bases removed from V and 7 bases from J, the gap between germline ends came to 15 bases. As DNA, the CDR3 is TGCGCCAGCAGCTTTTCAGGGGACGCGGCGACCCAGTACTTC. It translates to CASSFSGDAATQYF.

The chain uses TRBV7-8 and TRBJ1-5; D not certain. V dropped 0 bases and J dropped 6 bases, with 21 bases sitting between them. Germline CDR1 reads SGHVS; CDR2 reads FQNEAQ. This CDR3 contains 18 residues. CDR3 amino acids: CASSLAGLGARSGQPQHF. Written as DNA, the CDR3 is TGTGCCAGCAGCTTAGCGGGCTTGGGAGCACGGTCGGGTCAGCCCCAGCATTTT.

The genes are TRBV30 and TRBJ2-1; D is perhaps TRBD1 (7 bases). V shed 5 bases and J shed 4 bases, with 12 bases lying between them. CDR1 and CDR2 (germline): GTSNPN, SVGIG (reference sequence). The CDR3 consists of 13 residues. This CDR3 reads CAWGRDSYNEQFF. As DNA, the CDR3 is TGTGCCTGGGGGCGGGACAGTTACAATGAGCAGTTCTTC.

The CDR3: CASSSWTGAIGELFF. CDR3 sequence (DNA): TGTGCCAGCAGCTCCTGGACAGGGGCTATCGGGGAGCTGTTTTTT. This chain connects TRBV7-6 to TRBJ2-2; 9 positions agree with TRBD1. CDR3 length: 15 amino acids. V lost 4 bases, J lost 7 bases, and 7 bases stayed unmatched. CDR1 SGHVS and CDR2 FNYEAQ come from the germline V gene. Using reference TRBV7-6 and TRBJ2-2 for the parts outside the CDR3, the full variable domain is GAGVSQSPRYKVTKRGQDVALRCDPISGHVSLYWYRQALGQGPEFLTYFNYEAQQDKSGLPNDRFSAERPEGSISTLTIQRTEQRDSAMYRCASSSWTGAIGELFFGEGSRLTVL.